This TCR beta chain appears in the sequencing data of a study of CXCR3-negative and CXCR3-positive naive CD8 T cells. UMI-labeled 5' RACE TRB cDNA libraries were prepared from the cells. TCRdb reprocessed the 5' RACE reads; each CDR3 protein has one entry and no DNA is given. This sample's table has about 28,000 distinct CDR3 sequences. Sequencing was performed on memory CD8+ T cells from blood. This clonotype was sampled from a human donor in good health. Some clones in this sample may be carry-over from other donors' samples.

This CDR3 is CSARGQGGSSYEQYF. The chain combines TRBV20-1 with TRBJ2-7; TCRdb proposes TRBD1, but this gene call is untestable without DNA. The CDR3 spans 15 residues. CDR1 and CDR2 from the germline V gene are DFQATT and SNEGSKA (reference sequence).